This T cell receptor beta chain was retrieved from a study of beta chain features in type 1 diabetes. Overall study: There were some 110 million sorted cells examined across all samples. Findings and limits, study-wide: In every one of the four CD4+ subsets, TCRB CDR3s were moderately but significantly shorter in Type 1 diabetes patients. The study notes PCR might favor shorter templates equally in patients and controls. For type 1 diabetes patients, VDJ junctions showed fewer insertions and more deletions.

The sequenced template was cDNA made from the entire isolated RNA. The repertoire was sequenced with immunoSEQ multiplex PCR; TCRdb's copy has only in-frame clones and lacks some. This table holds approximately 250,000 clones, around 15% found once. CDR3 length: 13 amino acids. The V and J ends lost 5 bases and 5 bases respectively, with 11 bases between them. Germline assignment: CDR1 SGDLS and CDR2 YYNGEE. About this clone itself: The antigen remains unidentified.

Researchers reported sorting CD4+ naive, central memory, regulatory and stem cell-like memory cells via CD45RO/CCR7/CD25/CD127/CD95/CD27. This sequence was found in a man aged 25-40 years with type 1 diabetes. This chain connects TRBV9 to TRBJ1-5, with a possible D match to TRBD1 (6 bases). Source material: naive CD4+ T cells from blood. CDR3: CASSPTGYQPQHF. DNA for the CDR3: TGTGCCAGCAGTCCAACAGGGTATCAGCCCCAGCATTTT.